A single sample gave rise to the 9 T cell receptor beta chains below, sequenced in a study of post-analysis software for immune sequencing data. Unique molecular identifiers were built into the TCR beta cDNA libraries. TCRdb ran MiXCR on the PCR reads and lists one entry per CDR3 protein. The data hold about 200,000 distinct CDR3 sequences, with roughly 30% observed a single time. No cognate antigen is known for these TCRs. General observations from the study: Patients carried roughly 5 TRBV segments more frequently than controls did, and TRBV5-6, TRBV5-1 and TRBV20-1 were among them.

Sequences were obtained from blood. The receptors stem from a girl under 18 with multiple sclerosis.

This clonotype showed up just a few times. The chain couples TRBV7-4 to TRBJ2-2; 10 nucleotides align to TRBD2. After removal of 5 bases from V and 1 base from J, the junction contained 7 bases not matched to a gene. Germline V gene lookup returns CDR1 SGHVT and CDR2 SQSDAQ. CDR3 length: 17 amino acids. The CDR3, as DNA: TGTGCCAGCAGCCCCACCCGGACTAGCGGGAACACCGGGGAGCTGTTTTTT. Encoded protein: CASSPTRTSGNTGELFF.

About this clonotype itself: Since a much larger clone is just one base distant, this may be a read error. The chain has TRBV15 and TRBJ2-5, with 15 bases lining up with TRBD2. Germline CDR1 reads LNHNV; CDR2 reads YYDKDF (reference sequence). This CDR3 contains 16 residues. The CDR3 nucleotides read TGTGCCACCAGCGGGACTAGCGGGGGGCTTCAAGGGACCCAGTACTTC. It specifies CATSGTSGGLQGTQYF.

In this sample, this clonotype turned up many times. V is TRBV29-1 and J is TRBJ2-7; 8 bases fit TRBD1. The CDR3 spans 14 residues. Unmatched junction bases numbered 5, after V lost 4 bases and J lost 0 bases. Germline CDR1 is SQVTM and CDR2 is ANQGSEA. Written as DNA, the CDR3 is TGCAGCGTTGCGGTGGACAGGGACTCCTACGAGCAGTACTTC. It translates to CSVAVDRDSYEQYF.

The DNA of the CDR3 is TGTGCCAGCAGCCCTGTCCCATCCGGACAGGAGAAGAGTGGGGCCAACGTCCTGACTTTC. Translation gives CASSPVPSGQEKSGANVLTF. The chain links TRBV28 to TRBJ2-6, with TRBD1 matching 7 bases. This CDR3 comprises 20 residues. The ends lost 6 bases at V and 3 bases at J; junction bases unmatched: 20. Germline loops: CDR1 MDHEN, CDR2 SYDVKM.

This clonotype appeared a few times. At one of its ends the junction is not consistent with the germline gene, which may arise from a read error. The rearrangement joins TRBV7-6 to TRBJ1-5; a possible D gene is TRBD1 (6 bases). CDR3 length: 13 amino acids. The V gene's germline CDR1 is SGHVS and CDR2 FNYEAQ. Here the CDR3 reads CASSTGPNQLQHF. CDR3 sequence (DNA): TGTGCCAGCAGCACAGGGCCTAATCAGCTCCAGCATTTT. The full variable domain, completed using reference TRBV7-6 and TRBJ1-5, is GAGVSQSPRYKVTKRGQDVALRCDPISGHVSLYWYRQALGQGPEFLTYFNYEAQQDKSGLPNDRFSAERPEGSISTLTIQRTEQRDSAMYRCASSTGPNQLQHFGDGTRLSIL.

The chain combines TRBV3-1 with TRBJ2-1; a weak D match, TRBD2 (5 bases). CDR3 length equals 15 residues. Looked up from germline, CDR1 is LGHDT and CDR2 is YNNKEL (reference sequence). Between the trimmed V and J ends, which lost 1 base and 9 bases, there was a span of 16 bases. CDR3 protein: CASSQVGPRGSEQFF. The CDR3 DNA sequence: TGTGCCAGCAGCCAAGTCGGGCCTAGAGGGAGTGAGCAGTTCTTC.

This clonotype was seen many times. CDR3 residues: CASSLEPAGREKLFF. In nucleotides, the CDR3 is TGTGCCAGCAGCTTGGAACCCGCTGGGCGGGAAAAACTGTTTTTT. The chain recombines TRBV5-6 with TRBJ1-4; D unresolved. V gave up 0 bases and J gave up 8 bases, with 14 bases separating them. This CDR3 spans 15 amino acids. The germline CDR1 and CDR2 sequences are SGHDT and YYEEEE.

Points on this clonotype: With a much larger clone just one base away, this may be a read error. The chain has TRBV5-6 and TRBJ2-7; D uncertain. This CDR3 comprises 12 residues. Trimming pared 4 bases from V and 1 base from J, leaving 6 bases between. Germline-derived CDR1 and CDR2 are SGHDT and YYEEEE. For the CDR3, the DNA is TGTGCCAGCAGCAGAACATCCTACGAGCAGTACTTC. This codes for CASSRTSYEQYF.

J is TRBJ2-7 and V is TRBV7-9; no reliable D call. V shed 0 bases and J shed 4 bases, with 7 bases lying between them. The CDR3 loop spans 13 amino acids. Germline-derived CDR1 and CDR2 are SEHNR and FQNEAQ (reference sequence). The CDR3: CASSLALQYEQYF. CDR3 nucleotides: TGTGCCAGCAGCTTAGCCCTTCAATACGAGCAGTACTTC. The variable domain in full, completed from reference TRBV7-9 and TRBJ2-7, reads DTGVSQNPRHKITKRGQNVTFRCDPISEHNRLYWYRQTLGQGPEFLTYFQNEAQLEKSRLLSDRFSAERPKGSFSTLEIQRTEQGDSAMYLCASSLALQYEQYFGPGTRLTVT.